One sample yielded the 15 T cell receptor beta chains listed below, sequenced in a study of glioma-infiltrating T cells after dendritic cell vaccination. Clones were read by immunoSEQ multiplex PCR, and TCRdb kept only the in-frame ones, dropping some. The sample has about 65,000 clones; around nine tenths are singletons. Time point specified: after dendritic cell vaccination, including at tumor progression/relapse. Sequencing was performed on blood, taken after dendritic cell vaccination. The source of these receptors is a human donor with glioblastoma.

The chain has TRBV7-2 and TRBJ2-7, with 10 bases identical to TRBD2. The CDR3 consists of 15 residues. Germline-derived CDR1 and CDR2 are SGHTA and FQGNSA. The J segment lost 3 bases and the V segment lost 4 bases, leaving 6 bases of the junction unmatched. CDR3 in DNA: TGTGCCAGCAGCTCCCCTAGCGGGGGATACTACGAGCAGTACTTC. Its protein product is CASSSPSGGYYEQYF.

This clone was seen a few times. This chain links TRBV6-4 with TRBJ2-3, with a tentative D call TRBD1 (6 bases). The germline CDR1 and CDR2 sequences are MRHNA and SNTAGT. The CDR3 covers 15 residues. Trimming removed 2 bases at V and 5 bases at J, with 14 bases between. This CDR3 is CASSDRVGGRDTQYF. The CDR3 DNA is TGTGCCAGCAGTGACCGGGTAGGGGGACGAGATACGCAGTATTTT.

The CDR3 coding sequence is TGTGCCAGCACCCTCAGGGGTGGCACTGAAGCTTTCTTT. Its protein is CASTLRGGTEAFF. The chain employs TRBV2 and TRBJ1-1; possible D gene TRBD1, 6 bases. Trimming shortened V by 7 bases and J by 4 bases, and 13 bases separated the two germline ends. The germline V gene has CDR1 SNHLY and CDR2 FYNNEI. The CDR3 loop spans 13 amino acids.

A note on this clone: Other DNA sequences of this sample code for an identical CDR3. V usage is TRBV5-1 and J usage is TRBJ1-6, with TRBD1 matching 9 bases. V shed 3 bases and J 13 bases; nucleotides not matched to a gene: 11. From germline, CDR1 is SGHRS and CDR2 YFSETQ. The CDR3 extends over 15 amino acids. This chain's CDR3 is CASSWEDRGKSPLHF. The CDR3 DNA sequence: TGCGCCAGCAGCTGGGAGGACAGGGGAAAATCCCCCCTCCACTTT.

The gene calls are TRBV21-1 and TRBJ2-1; the D call TRBD1 from the table was never checked on the DNA. TRBV21-1 is flagged as a pseudogene. The CDR3 has 18 residues. For the CDR3, the DNA is TGTGCCAGCAGCAAAGTTTCTCAGGGGGCGAGTTTAGACAATGAGCAGTTCTTC. It encodes CASSKVSQGASLDNEQFF.

Only one count was recorded for this clone. The V gene is TRBV10-3, the J gene TRBJ2-7, with D tentatively TRBD1 (6 bases). V was cut by 5 bases and J by 5 bases, with 13 bases left in between. This CDR3 has 13 residues. CDR1 and CDR2 (germline): ENHRY, SYGVKD. The CDR3 here is CAISLQGQHEQYF. For the CDR3, the DNA is TGTGCCATCAGTTTACAGGGACAACACGAGCAGTACTTC.

V and J are TRBV9 and TRBJ2-1, with D hard to call. CDR3 length equals 11 residues. Germline V lookup: CDR1 SGDLS, CDR2 YYNGEE. Trimming shortened V by 4 bases and J by 7 bases, and 6 bases separated the two germline ends. The CDR3 loop reads CASSPQNEQFF. The CDR3, as DNA: TGTGCCAGCAGCCCCCAGAATGAGCAGTTCTTC. The whole variable domain, filled in from reference TRBV9 and TRBJ2-1, reads DSGVTQTPKHLITATGQRVTLRCSPRSGDLSVYWYQQSLDQGLQFLIQYYNGEERAKGNILERFSAQQFPDLHSELNLSSLELGDSALYFCASSPQNEQFFGPGTRLTVL.

CDR3 region: CASSKAEGASPGELFF. For the CDR3, the DNA is TGTGCCAGCAGCAAAGCGGAAGGGGCTAGTCCCGGGGAGCTGTTTTTT. V usage is TRBV21-1 and J usage is TRBJ2-2; TRBD1, the D gene given by the table, was not confirmed from the DNA. TRBV21-1 is a documented pseudogene. The CDR3 length is 16 residues.

The genes are TRBV4-2 and TRBJ2-7; no clear D. Germline loops: CDR1 LGHNA, CDR2 YNFKEQ. CDR3 size: 14 residues. Trimming shortened V by 4 bases and J by 2 bases, and 12 bases separated the two germline ends. The CDR3 reads CASSPDLLAYEQYF. The DNA for the CDR3 is TGTGCCAGCAGCCCCGATTTGCTAGCCTACGAGCAGTACTTC.

The J gene is TRBJ2-1, the V gene TRBV7-9; TRBD2 aligns across 9 bases. Germline V gene sequence: CDR1 SEHNR, CDR2 FQNEAQ (reference sequence). V was pared by 6 bases and J by 9 bases, with 6 bases of the junction left unmatched. CDR3 length equals 13 residues. The CDR3 DNA sequence: TGTGCCAGCAGTCCCAGCGGGGGGACTGAGCAGTTCTTC. Translation gives CASSPSGGTEQFF.

The CDR3 sequence: CASSLGRTYEQYF. The DNA of the CDR3 is TGTGCCAGCAGCTTGGGCCGGACCTACGAGCAGTACTTC. The chain combines TRBV11-2 with TRBJ2-7; D ambiguous. The V gene lost 3 bases and the J gene lost 2 bases, with 8 bases spanning the gap. The CDR3 is 13 residues long. CDR1 and CDR2 (germline): SGHAT, FQNNGV.

The rearrangement joins TRBV4-3 to TRBJ2-7; 7 positions agree with TRBD2. The J segment lost 3 bases and the V segment lost 0 bases, leaving 8 bases of the junction unmatched. The CDR3 contains 16 residues. CDR1 and CDR2 (germline): LGHNA, YSLEER. The CDR3 coding sequence is TGCGCCAGCAGCCAAGAGCAGCGGGGACCTATCTACGAGCAGTACTTC. It translates to CASSQEQRGPIYEQYF.

A single count supports this clone. This rearrangement joins TRBV11-2 to TRBJ2-1, with 9 bases fitting TRBD2. CDR3 length: 16 residues. With 5 bases clipped from V and 7 bases from J, the junction kept 12 bases outside the gene matches. CDR1 is SGHAT, CDR2 FQNNGV, per germline. The CDR3 loop reads CASSPLSSGVLNEQFF. Written as DNA, the CDR3 is TGTGCCAGCAGCCCCCTATCTAGCGGGGTCCTTAATGAGCAGTTCTTC.

This clone was observed a single time. The rearrangement links TRBV7-2 to TRBJ1-6, with 9 bases that match TRBD1. V was pared by 2 bases and J by 10 bases, with 6 bases of the junction left unmatched. The CDR3 runs to 15 residues. The V gene's germline CDR1 is SGHTA and CDR2 FQGNSA. The CDR3 is CASSLRQGEGSPLHF. DNA of the CDR3: TGTGCCAGCAGCTTAAGACAGGGGGAGGGCTCACCCCTCCACTTT.

This clone was seen more than once but under ten times. The CDR3 is CSVGQGGSTEAFF. DNA for the CDR3: TGCAGCGTTGGACAGGGGGGGTCCACTGAAGCTTTCTTT. V is TRBV29-1 and J is TRBJ1-1, with 9 nucleotides matching TRBD1. The trim removed 4 bases at V and 4 bases at J, leaving 4 bases unmatched. This CDR3 is built from 13 residues. CDR1 and CDR2 from the germline V gene are SQVTM and ANQGSEA.